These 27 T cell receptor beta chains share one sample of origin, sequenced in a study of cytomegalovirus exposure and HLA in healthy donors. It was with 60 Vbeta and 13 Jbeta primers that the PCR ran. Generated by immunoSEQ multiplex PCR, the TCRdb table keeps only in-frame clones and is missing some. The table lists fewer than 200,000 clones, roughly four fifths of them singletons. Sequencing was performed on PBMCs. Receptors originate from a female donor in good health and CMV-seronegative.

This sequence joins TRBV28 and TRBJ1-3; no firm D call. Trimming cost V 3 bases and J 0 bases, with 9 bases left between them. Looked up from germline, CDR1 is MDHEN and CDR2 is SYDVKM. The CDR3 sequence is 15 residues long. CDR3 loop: CASSLGTLSGNTIYF. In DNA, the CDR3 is TGTGCCAGCAGTTTGGGCACCCTCTCTGGAAACACCATATATTTT.

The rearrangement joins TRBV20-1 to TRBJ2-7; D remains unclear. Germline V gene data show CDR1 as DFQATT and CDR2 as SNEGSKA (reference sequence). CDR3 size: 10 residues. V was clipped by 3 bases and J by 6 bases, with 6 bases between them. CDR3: CSASDFEQYF. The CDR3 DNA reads TGCAGTGCTAGCGACTTCGAGCAGTACTTC.

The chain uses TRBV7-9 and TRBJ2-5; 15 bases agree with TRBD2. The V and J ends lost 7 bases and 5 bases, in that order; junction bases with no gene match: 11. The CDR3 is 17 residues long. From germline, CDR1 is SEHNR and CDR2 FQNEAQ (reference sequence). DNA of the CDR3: TGTGCCAGCACCCCCGGGACTAGCGGGGGGCCCCGGGAGACCCAGTACTTC. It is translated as CASTPGTSGGPRETQYF.

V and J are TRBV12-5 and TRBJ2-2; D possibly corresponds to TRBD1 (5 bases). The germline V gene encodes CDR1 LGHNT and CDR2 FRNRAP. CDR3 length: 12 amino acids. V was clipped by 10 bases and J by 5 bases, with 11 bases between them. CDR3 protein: CAIQVPTGELFF. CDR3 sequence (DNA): TGTGCTATACAGGTTCCGACCGGGGAGCTGTTTTTT.

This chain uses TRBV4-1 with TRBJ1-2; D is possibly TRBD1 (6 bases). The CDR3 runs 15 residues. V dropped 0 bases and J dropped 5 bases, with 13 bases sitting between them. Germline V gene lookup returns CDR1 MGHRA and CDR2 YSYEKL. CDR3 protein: CASSQDPTGIYGYTF. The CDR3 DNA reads TGCGCCAGCAGCCAAGACCCTACAGGGATATATGGCTACACCTTC.

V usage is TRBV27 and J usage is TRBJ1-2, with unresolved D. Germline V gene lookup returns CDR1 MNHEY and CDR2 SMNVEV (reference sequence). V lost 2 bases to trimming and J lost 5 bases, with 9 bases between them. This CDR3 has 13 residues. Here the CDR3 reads CASSLRGLYGYTF. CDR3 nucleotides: TGTGCCAGCAGTTTAAGAGGACTGTATGGCTACACCTTC.

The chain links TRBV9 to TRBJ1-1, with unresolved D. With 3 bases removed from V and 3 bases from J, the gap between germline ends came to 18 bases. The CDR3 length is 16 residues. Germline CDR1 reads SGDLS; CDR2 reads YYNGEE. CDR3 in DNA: TGTGCCAGCAGCGGACTACCGGGGTCGCGGTACACTGAAGCTTTCTTT. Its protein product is CASSGLPGSRYTEAFF.

The CDR3 nucleotides read TGTGCCAGCAGCGTACAGGCGGGTACTAGCACAGATACGCAGTATTTT. It yields the protein CASSVQAGTSTDTQYF. The chain uses TRBV9 and TRBJ2-3; D may be TRBD2 (5 bases). V lost 1 base to trimming and J lost 0 bases, with 12 bases between them. Germline values: CDR1 SGDLS, CDR2 YYNGEE. CDR3 size: 16 residues.

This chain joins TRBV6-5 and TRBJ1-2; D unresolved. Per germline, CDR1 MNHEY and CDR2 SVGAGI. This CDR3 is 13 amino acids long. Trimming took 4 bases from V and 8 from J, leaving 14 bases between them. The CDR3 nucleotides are TGTGCCAGCAGTTCCGGGAGCCCGGTCGGCTACACCTTC. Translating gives CASSSGSPVGYTF.

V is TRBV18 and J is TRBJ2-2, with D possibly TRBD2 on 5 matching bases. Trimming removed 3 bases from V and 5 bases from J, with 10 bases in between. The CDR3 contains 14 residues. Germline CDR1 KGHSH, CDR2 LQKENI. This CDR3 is CASSPGRGTGELFF. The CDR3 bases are TGTGCCAGCTCACCGGGCCGCGGGACCGGGGAGCTGTTTTTT.

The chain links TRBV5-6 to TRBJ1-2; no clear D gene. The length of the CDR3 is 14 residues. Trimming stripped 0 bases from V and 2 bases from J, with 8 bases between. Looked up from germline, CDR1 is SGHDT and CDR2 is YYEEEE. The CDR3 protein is CASSLGAVNYGYTF. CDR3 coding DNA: TGTGCCAGCAGCTTGGGGGCCGTCAACTATGGCTACACCTTC.

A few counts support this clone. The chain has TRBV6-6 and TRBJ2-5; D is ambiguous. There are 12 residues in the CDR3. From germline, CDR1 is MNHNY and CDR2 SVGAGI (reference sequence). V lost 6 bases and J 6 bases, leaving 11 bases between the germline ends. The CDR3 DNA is TGTGCCAGCAGCCTAACCCTACAGACCCAGTACTTC. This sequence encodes CASSLTLQTQYF.

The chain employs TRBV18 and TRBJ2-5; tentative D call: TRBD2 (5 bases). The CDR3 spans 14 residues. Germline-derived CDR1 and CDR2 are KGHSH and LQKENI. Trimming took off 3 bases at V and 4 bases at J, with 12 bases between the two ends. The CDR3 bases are TGTGCCAGCTCACCCCGGCTAGCTGGAGAGACCCAGTACTTC. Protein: CASSPRLAGETQYF.

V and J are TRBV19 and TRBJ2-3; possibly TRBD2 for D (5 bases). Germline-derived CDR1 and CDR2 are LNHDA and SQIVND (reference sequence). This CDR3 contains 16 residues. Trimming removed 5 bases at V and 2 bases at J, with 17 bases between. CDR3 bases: TGTGCCAGTAGTCCTCGGGCCCGGGGTGTCACAGATACGCAGTATTTT. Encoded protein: CASSPRARGVTDTQYF.

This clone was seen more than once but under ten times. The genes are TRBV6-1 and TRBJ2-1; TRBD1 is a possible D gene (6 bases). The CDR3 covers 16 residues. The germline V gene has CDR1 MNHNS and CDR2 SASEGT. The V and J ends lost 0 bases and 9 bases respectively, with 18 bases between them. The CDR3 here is CASSEAGTGRLIEQFF. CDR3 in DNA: TGTGCCAGCAGTGAAGCGGGCACAGGGAGATTAATTGAGCAGTTCTTC.

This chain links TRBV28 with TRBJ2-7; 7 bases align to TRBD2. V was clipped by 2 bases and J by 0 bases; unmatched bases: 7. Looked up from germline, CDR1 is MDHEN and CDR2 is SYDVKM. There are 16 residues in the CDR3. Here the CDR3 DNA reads TGTGCCAGCAGTTTAGTAGGCGGGAGTCTCTCCTACGAGCAGTACTTC. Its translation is CASSLVGGSLSYEQYF.

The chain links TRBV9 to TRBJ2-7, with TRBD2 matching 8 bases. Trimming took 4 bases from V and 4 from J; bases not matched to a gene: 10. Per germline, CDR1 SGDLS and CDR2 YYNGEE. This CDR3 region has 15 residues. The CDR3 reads CASSPAGGPRYEQYF. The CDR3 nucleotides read TGTGCCAGCAGCCCGGCGGGGGGCCCTCGGTACGAGCAGTACTTC.

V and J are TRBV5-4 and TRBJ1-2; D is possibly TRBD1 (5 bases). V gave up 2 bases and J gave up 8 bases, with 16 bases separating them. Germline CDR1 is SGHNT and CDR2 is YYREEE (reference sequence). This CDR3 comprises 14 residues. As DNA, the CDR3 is TGTGCCAGCAGCTTTGCGGGGGGAGCGAAGGGCTACACCTTC. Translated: CASSFAGGAKGYTF.

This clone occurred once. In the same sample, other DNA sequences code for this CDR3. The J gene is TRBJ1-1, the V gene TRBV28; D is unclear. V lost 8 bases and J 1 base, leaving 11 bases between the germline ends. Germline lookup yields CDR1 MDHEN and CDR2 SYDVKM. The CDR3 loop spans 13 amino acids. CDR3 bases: TGTGCCAGCGGTTCCACAGAGAACACTGAAGCTTTCTTT. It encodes CASGSTENTEAFF.

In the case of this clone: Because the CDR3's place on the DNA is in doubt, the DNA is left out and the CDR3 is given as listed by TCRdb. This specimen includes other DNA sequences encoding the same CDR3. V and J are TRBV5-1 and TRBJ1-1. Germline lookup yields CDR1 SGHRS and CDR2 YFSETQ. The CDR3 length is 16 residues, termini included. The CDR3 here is CASSLEWGGGNTEAFF.

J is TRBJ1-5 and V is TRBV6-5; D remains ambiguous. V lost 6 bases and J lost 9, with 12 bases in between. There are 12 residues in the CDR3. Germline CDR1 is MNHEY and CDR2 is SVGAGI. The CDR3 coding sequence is TGTGCCAGCAGGGAGGCCCTACGGCCCCAGCATTTT. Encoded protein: CASREALRPQHF.

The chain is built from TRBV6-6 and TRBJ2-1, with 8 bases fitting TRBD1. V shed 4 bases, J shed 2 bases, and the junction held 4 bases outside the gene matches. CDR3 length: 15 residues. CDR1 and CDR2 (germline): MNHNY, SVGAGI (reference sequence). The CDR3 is CASSSQGGPYNEQFF. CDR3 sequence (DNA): TGTGCCAGCAGTTCACAGGGGGGCCCCTACAATGAGCAGTTCTTC.

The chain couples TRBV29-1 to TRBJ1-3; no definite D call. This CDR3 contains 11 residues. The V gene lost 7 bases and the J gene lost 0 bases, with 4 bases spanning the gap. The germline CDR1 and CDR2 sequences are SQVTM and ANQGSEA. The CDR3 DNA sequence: TGCAGCGCGGGCTCTGGAAACACCATATATTTT. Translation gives CSAGSGNTIYF.

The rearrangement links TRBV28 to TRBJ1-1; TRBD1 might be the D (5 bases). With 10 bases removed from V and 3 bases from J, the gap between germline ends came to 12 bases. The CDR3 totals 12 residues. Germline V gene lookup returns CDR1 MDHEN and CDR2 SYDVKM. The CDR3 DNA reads TGTGCCACCGAACAGGTGGACACTGAAGCTTTCTTT. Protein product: CATEQVDTEAFF.

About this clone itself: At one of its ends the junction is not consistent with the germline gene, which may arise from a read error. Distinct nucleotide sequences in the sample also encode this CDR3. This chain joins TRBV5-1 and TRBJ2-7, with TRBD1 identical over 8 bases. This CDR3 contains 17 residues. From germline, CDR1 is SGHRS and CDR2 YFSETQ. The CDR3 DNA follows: TGCGCCAGCAGCTTAGCAGGGGGCGGTGTGTGGAACTACGAACAGTACTTC. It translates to CASSLAGGGVWNYEQYF.

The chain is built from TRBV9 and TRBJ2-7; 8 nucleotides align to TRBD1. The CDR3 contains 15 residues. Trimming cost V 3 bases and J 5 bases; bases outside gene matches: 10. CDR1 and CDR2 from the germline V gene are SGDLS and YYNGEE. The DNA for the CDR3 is TGTGCCAGCAGCGCAAATTACAGGGGGGTCCACGAGCAGTACTTC. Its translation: CASSANYRGVHEQYF.

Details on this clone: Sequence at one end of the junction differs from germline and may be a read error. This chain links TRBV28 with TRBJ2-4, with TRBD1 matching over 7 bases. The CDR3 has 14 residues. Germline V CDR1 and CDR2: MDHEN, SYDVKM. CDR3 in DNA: TGTGCCAGCAGTCGACAGGGTCCCAAAAACAGTCAGTACTTC. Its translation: CASSRQGPKNSQYF. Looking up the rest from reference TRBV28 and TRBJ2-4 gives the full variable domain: DVKVTQSSRYLVKRTGEKVFLECVQDMDHENMFWYRQDPGLGLRLIYFSYDVKMKEKGDIPEGYSVSREKKERFSLILESASTNQTSMYLCASSRQGPKNSQYFGAGTRLSVL.